This TCR beta chain came from a study of cytomegalovirus exposure and HLA in healthy donors. Study outcomes and limitations: Presence/absence analyses rested on an assumption that sequencing depth was roughly uniform across donors.

Primers: 60 Vbeta forward and 13 Jbeta reverse. TCRdb keeps only in-frame clones here, not all; method: immunoSEQ multiplex PCR. Found here are about 64,000 clones; the top ten clones hold 3.6%. In the case of this clone: Its antigen remains unidentified.

Trimming removed 1 base at V and 1 base at J, with 8 bases between. The CDR3 runs 14 residues. Germline loops: CDR1 MGHRA, CDR2 YSYEKL. This chain uses TRBV4-1 with TRBJ2-7; a weak D match, TRBD2 (6 bases). Material for sequencing was PBMCs. The TCR comes from a woman aged 18-29 years in good health and CMV-seronegative. CDR3 sequence reads: CASSQGLESYEQYF. Here the CDR3 DNA reads TGCGCCAGCAGCCAAGGACTAGAATCCTACGAGCAGTACTTC.